This is a list of T cell receptor beta chains from one sample in a study of blood T cell repertoires in COVID-19. Sequencing was performed with immunoSEQ multiplex PCR; in TCRdb, only in-frame clones are kept and a portion is missing. The sample has about 160,000 clones, around 86% seen once. Sequencing was carried out using peripheral blood. All receptors come from a man between 65 and 85 years old with acute or convalescent COVID-19. The CDR3 runs from the conserved cysteine through the conserved F or W. A D gene is named only where the DNA matches it firmly. Only some rows state a clone size, as once, few, many or a class for expanded clones.

. . TRBJ2-7 TRBV7-9 CASSSSGFYEQYF TGTGCCAGCAGCTCGAGCGGGTTCTACGAGCAGTACTTC
. . TRBJ1-1 TRBV29-1 CSVGQNTEAFF TGCAGCGTTGGACAGAACACTGAAGCTTTCTTT
. . TRBJ2-5 TRBV7-3 CASSFSGLQETQYF TGTGCCAGCAGCTTCAGCGGGCTTCAAGAGACCCAGTACTTC
TRBD2 . TRBJ2-7 TRBV7-8 CASSPRLANTGLYEQYF TGTGCCAGCAGCCCGCGACTAGCCAATACGGGGTTATACGAGCAGTACTTC
. . TRBJ1-5 TRBV19 CASSIWTASNQPQHF TGTGCCAGTAGTATCTGGACAGCTAGCAATCAGCCCCAGCATTTT
. . TRBJ2-7 TRBV5-1 CASSPTGTYEQYF TGCGCCAGCAGCCCAACAGGGACCTACGAGCAGTACTTC
. . TRBJ2-1 TRBV11-1 CASSLEAGNEQFF TGTGCCAGCAGCTTAGAAGCGGGCAATGAGCAGTTCTTC
TRBD2 . TRBJ2-1 TRBV2 CASGTSGYNEQFF TGTGCCAGCGGGACTAGCGGTTACAATGAGCAGTTCTTC
TRBD1 . TRBJ1-1 TRBV5-1 CASSLAGQGMNTEAFF TGCGCCAGCAGCTTGGCGGGACAGGGTATGAACACTGAAGCTTTCTTT
. . TRBJ1-1 TRBV29-1 CSGRVANTEAFF TGCAGCGGGAGGGTAGCGAACACTGAAGCTTTCTTT
TRBD1 . TRBJ1-2 TRBV6-6 CASSPQGGTGPVYGYTF TGTGCCAGCAGTCCGCAAGGAGGGACAGGCCCTGTCTATGGCTACACCTTC
. . TRBJ2-7 TRBV28 CASSLFGGPSYEQYF TGTGCCAGCAGTTTATTCGGGGGGCCCTCCTACGAGCAGTACTTC
. . TRBJ2-1 TRBV29-1 CSAERRNEQFF TGCAGCGCCGAGAGGAGGAATGAGCAGTTCTTC
. once TRBJ2-7 TRBV29-1 CSVGWGQNEQYF TGCAGCGTTGGGTGGGGACAAAACGAGCAGTACTTC